This T cell receptor beta chain emerged from a study of T cell repertoires in cytomegalovirus infection. V dropped 3 bases and J dropped 8; count of bases not matched to a gene: 5. The CDR3 covers 14 residues. CDR1 is SGHVS and CDR2 is FNYEAQ in the germline V gene. TCRdb ran MiXCR on the reads and lists one entry per CDR3 protein. The repertoire has some 940,000 distinct CDR3 sequences, less than 40% of them found once; the top ten carry about an eighth. Regarding this clonotype: What it binds is not known.

This chain connects TRBV7-6 to TRBJ2-1, with 9 bases aligning to TRBD2. This specimen was cultured CD8+ T cells from PBMCs, taken from culture after CMV antigen stimulation. The sequence was collected from a human donor in good health (CMV status not recorded). Some clones in this sample may be carry-over from other donors' samples. CDR3 coding DNA: TGTGCCAGCAGCTTGGCGGGGGGGAACCATGAGCAGTTCTTC. This gives the protein CASSLAGGNHEQFF. The variable domain in full, completed from reference TRBV7-6 and TRBJ2-1, reads GAGVSQSPRYKVTKRGQDVALRCDPISGHVSLYWYRQALGQGPEFLTYFNYEAQQDKSGLPNDRFSAERPEGSISTLTIQRTEQRDSAMYRCASSLAGGNHEQFFGPGTRLTVL.